Listed below are T cell receptor beta chains from one sample, sequenced in a study of siplizumab effects on memory and regulatory T cells. Data came from immunoSEQ multiplex PCR; TCRdb stores just in-frame clones and leaves some out. The sample holds some 99,000 clones, 92% seen once. The sequenced sample was Tregs sorted from blood. These receptors were obtained from a human donor in good health. The conserved cysteine and the conserved F or W are not part of the CDR3 here. Clone size, where shown, is once, few, many, or a class for clones that have expanded.

j_gene: TRBJ1-1
abundance: .
len: 14
v_gene: TRBV5-6
CDR3aa: ASSSEITGAATEAF

j_gene: TRBJ1-3
abundance: .
len: 12
v_gene: TRBV6-1
CDR3aa: ASSPSGVGNTIY

j_gene: TRBJ2-2
abundance: .
len: 12
v_gene: TRBV30
CDR3aa: AWSVGGVGGELF

j_gene: TRBJ2-4
abundance: .
len: 16
v_gene: TRBV5-4
CDR3aa: ASSSGGSGTLAKNIQY

j_gene: TRBJ1-2
abundance: .
len: 13
v_gene: TRBV10-2
CDR3aa: ASSESVQGFLGYT

j_gene: TRBJ2-5
abundance: .
len: 10
v_gene: TRBV5-1
CDR3aa: ASSQYQETQY

j_gene: TRBJ2-6
abundance: .
len: 15
v_gene: TRBV19
CDR3aa: ASTDRGVSSGANVLT

j_gene: TRBJ2-7
abundance: once
len: 13
v_gene: TRBV7-3
CDR3aa: ASSFAGGREYEQY

j_gene: TRBJ2-3
abundance: .
len: 12
v_gene: TRBV5-6
CDR3aa: ASSLSGSTDTQY

j_gene: TRBJ2-7
abundance: .
len: 13
v_gene: TRBV7-3
CDR3aa: ASSLMGGSSYEQY

j_gene: TRBJ1-1
abundance: .
len: 11
v_gene: TRBV18
CDR3aa: ASSVSGEVEAF

j_gene: TRBJ2-2
abundance: .
len: 14
v_gene: TRBV5-1
CDR3aa: ASSSTGLTNTGELF

j_gene: TRBJ2-1
abundance: .
len: 11
v_gene: TRBV6-1
CDR3aa: ASSLSVYNEQF

j_gene: TRBJ2-7
abundance: .
len: 12
v_gene: TRBV2
CDR3aa: ASRFGTSNYEQY